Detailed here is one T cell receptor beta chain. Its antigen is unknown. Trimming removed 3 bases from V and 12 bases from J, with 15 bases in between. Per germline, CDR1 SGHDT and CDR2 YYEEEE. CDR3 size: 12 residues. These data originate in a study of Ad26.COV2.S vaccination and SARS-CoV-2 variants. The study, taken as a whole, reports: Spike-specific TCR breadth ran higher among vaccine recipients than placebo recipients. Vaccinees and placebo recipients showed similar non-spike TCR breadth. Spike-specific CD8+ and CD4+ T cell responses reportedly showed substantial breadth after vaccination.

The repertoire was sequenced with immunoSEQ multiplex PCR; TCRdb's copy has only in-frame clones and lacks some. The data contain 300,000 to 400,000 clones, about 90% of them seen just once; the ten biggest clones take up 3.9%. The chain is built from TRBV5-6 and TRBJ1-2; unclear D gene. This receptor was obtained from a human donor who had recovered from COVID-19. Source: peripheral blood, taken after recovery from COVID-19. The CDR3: CASSSGRSVHTF. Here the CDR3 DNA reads TGTGCCAGCAGCTCAGGACGGTCCGTCCACACCTTC.